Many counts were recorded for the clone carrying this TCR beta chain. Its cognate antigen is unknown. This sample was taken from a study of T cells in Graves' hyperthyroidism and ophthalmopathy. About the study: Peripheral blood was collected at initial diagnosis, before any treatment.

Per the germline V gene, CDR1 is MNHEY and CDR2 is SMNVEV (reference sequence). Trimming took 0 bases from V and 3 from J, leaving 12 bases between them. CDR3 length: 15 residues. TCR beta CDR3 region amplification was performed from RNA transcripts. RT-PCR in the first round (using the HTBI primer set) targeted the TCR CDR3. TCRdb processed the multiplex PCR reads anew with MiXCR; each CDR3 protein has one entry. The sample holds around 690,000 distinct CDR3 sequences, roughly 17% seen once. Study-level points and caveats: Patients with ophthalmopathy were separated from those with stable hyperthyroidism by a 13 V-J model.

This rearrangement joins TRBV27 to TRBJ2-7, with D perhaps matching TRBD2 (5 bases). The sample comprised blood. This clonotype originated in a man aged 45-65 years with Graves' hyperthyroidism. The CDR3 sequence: CASSLSGPGNYEQYF. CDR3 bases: TGTGCCAGCAGTTTATCTGGTCCGGGGAACTACGAGCAGTACTTC.